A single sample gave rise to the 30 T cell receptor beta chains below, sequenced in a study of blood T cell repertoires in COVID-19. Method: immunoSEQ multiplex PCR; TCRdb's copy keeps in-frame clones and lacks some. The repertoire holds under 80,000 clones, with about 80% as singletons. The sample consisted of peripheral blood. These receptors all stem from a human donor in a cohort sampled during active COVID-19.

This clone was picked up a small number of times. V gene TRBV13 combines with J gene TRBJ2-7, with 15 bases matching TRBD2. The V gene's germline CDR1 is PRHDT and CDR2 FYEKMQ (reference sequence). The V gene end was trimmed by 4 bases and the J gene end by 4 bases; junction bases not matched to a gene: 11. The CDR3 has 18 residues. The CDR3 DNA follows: TGTGCCAGCAGCTCTAGGACTAGCGGGAGGGCCCCACTGTACGAGCAGTACGTC. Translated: CASSSRTSGRAPLYEQYV.

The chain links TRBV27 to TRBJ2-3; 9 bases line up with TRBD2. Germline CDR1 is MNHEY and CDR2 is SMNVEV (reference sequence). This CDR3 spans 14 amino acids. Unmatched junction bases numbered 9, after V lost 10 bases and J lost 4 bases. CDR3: CAIVPGLAPDTQYF. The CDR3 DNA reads TGTGCCATCGTCCCAGGACTAGCGCCAGATACGCAGTATTTT.

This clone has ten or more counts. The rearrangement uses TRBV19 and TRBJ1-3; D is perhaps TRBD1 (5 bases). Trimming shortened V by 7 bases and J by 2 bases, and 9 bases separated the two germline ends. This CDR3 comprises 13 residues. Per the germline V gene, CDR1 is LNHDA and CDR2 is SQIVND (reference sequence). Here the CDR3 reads CASKTRAGNTIYF. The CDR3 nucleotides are TGTGCCAGTAAAACCAGGGCTGGAAACACCATATATTTT.

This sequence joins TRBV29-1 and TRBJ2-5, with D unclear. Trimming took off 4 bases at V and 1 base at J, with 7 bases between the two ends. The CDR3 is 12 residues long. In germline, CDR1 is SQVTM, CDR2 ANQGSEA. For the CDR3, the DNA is TGCAGCGTTGTTCCCAGCCAAGAGACCCAGTACTTC. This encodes CSVVPSQETQYF.

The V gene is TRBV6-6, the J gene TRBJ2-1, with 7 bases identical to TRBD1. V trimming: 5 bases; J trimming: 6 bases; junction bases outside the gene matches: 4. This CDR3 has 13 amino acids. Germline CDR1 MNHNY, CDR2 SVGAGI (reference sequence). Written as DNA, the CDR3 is TGTGCCAGCAGTCGATCAGGGGGCAATGAGCAGTTCTTC. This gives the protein CASSRSGGNEQFF.

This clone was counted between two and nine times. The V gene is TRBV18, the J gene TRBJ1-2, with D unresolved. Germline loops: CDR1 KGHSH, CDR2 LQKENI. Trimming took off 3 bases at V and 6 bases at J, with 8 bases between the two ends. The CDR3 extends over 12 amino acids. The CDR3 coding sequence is TGTGCCAGCTCACCGAACACCGATGGCTACACCTTC. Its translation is CASSPNTDGYTF.

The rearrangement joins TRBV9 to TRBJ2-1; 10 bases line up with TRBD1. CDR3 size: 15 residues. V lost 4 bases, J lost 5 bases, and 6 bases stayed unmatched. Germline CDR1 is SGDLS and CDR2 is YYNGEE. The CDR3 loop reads CASSMGTGVNNEQFF. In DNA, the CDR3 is TGTGCCAGCAGCATGGGGACAGGGGTGAACAATGAGCAGTTCTTC.

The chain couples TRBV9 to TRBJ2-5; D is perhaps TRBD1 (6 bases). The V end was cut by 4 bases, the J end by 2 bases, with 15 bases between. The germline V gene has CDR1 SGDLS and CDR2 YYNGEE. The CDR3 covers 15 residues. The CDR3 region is CASSPRDRIQETQYF. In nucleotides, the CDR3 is TGTGCCAGCAGCCCCAGAGACAGGATTCAAGAGACCCAGTACTTC.

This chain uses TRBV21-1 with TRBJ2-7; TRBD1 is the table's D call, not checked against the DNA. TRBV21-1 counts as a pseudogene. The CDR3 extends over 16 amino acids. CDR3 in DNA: TGTGCCAGCAGCAAGTCCGGGGACAGGGGCCTCTACGAGCAGTACGTC. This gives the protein CASSKSGDRGLYEQYV.

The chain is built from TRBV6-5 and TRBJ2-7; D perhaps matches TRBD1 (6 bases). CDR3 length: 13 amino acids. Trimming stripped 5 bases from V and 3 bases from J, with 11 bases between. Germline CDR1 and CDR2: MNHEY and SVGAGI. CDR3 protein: CASSRDNNYEQYV. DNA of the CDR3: TGTGCCAGCAGTCGGGACAACAACTACGAGCAGTACGTC.

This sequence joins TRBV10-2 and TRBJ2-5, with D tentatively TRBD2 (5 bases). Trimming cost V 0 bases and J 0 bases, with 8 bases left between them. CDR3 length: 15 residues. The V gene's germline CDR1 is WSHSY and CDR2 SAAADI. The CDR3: CASSESQRHQETQYF. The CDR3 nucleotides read TGCGCCAGCAGTGAGTCACAGCGGCACCAAGAGACCCAGTACTTC.

The CDR3 DNA reads TGCGCCAGCAGCTTTAGCAGGGGGTACACTGAAGCTTTCTTT. Translated: CASSFSRGYTEAFF. The J gene is TRBJ1-1, the V gene TRBV5-1, with TRBD1 identical over 7 bases. The CDR3 has 14 amino acids. J lost 3 bases, V lost 2 bases, and 4 bases had no gene match. Germline V gives CDR1 SGHRS, CDR2 YFSETQ.

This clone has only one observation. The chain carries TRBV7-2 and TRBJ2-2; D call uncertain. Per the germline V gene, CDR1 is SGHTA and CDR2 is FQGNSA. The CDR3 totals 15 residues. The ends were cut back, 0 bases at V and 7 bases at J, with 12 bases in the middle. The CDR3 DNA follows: TGTGCCAGCAGCTTAGCTGAGACGACTGTCGGGGAGCTGTTTTTT. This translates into CASSLAETTVGELFF.

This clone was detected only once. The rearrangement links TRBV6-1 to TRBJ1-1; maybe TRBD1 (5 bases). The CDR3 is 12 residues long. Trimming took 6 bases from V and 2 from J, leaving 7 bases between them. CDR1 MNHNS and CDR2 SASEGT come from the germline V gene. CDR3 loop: CASSDSNTEAFF. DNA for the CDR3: TGTGCCAGCAGCGACAGCAACACTGAAGCTTTCTTT.

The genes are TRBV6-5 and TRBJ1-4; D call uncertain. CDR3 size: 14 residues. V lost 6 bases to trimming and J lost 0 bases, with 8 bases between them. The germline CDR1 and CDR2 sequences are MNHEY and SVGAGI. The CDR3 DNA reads TGTGCCAGCAGGAGGTCTACAACTAATGAAAAACTGTTTTTT. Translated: CASRRSTTNEKLFF.

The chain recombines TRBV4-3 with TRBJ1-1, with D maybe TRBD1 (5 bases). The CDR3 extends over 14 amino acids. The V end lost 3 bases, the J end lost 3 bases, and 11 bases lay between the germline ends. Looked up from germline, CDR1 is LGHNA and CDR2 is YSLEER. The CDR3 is CASSHKTGDTEAFF. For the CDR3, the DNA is TGCGCCAGCAGCCACAAAACAGGTGACACTGAAGCTTTCTTT.

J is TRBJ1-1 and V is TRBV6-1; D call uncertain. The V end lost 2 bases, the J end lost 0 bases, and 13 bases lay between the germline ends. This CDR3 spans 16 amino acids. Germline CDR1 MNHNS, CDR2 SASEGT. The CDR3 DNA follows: TGTGCCAGCAGTGAACAGACCAGGAGGTTGAACACTGAAGCTTTCTTT. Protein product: CASSEQTRRLNTEAFF.

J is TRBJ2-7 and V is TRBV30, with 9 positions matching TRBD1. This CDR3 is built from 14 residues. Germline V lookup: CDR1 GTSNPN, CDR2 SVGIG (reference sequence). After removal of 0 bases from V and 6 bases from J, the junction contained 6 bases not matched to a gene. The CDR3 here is CAWSVRGQGSEQYF. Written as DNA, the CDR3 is TGTGCCTGGAGTGTACGGGGACAGGGCAGCGAGCAGTACTTC.

The CDR3 loop is CASNTGQKNTEAFF. The CDR3 DNA is TGTGCCAGCAACACTGGACAGAAAAACACTGAAGCTTTCTTT. The chain has TRBV11-3 and TRBJ1-1; tentative D call: TRBD1 (6 bases). The CDR3 is 14 amino acids. Trimming took off 7 bases at V and 2 bases at J, with 14 bases between the two ends. From germline, CDR1 is SGHNT and CDR2 YENEEA.

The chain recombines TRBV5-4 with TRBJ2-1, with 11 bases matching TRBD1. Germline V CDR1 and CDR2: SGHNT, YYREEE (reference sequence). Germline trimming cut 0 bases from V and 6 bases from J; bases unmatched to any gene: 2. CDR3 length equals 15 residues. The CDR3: CASSLVGTGGNEQFF. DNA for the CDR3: TGTGCCAGCAGCTTGGTGGGGACAGGGGGCAATGAGCAGTTCTTC.

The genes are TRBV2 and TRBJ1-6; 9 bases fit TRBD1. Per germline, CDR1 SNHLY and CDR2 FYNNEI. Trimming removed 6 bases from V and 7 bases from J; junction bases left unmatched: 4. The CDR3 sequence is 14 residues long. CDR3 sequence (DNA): TGTGCCAGCAGGGGACAGGGCGGGAATTCACCCCTCCACTTT. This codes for CASRGQGGNSPLHF.

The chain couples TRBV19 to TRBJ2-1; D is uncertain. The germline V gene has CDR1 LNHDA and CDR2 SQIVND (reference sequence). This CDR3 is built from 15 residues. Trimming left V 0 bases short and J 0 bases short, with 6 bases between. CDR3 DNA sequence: TGTGCCAGTAGTATAGACAGGTCCTCCTACAATGAGCAGTTCTTC. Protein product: CASSIDRSSYNEQFF.

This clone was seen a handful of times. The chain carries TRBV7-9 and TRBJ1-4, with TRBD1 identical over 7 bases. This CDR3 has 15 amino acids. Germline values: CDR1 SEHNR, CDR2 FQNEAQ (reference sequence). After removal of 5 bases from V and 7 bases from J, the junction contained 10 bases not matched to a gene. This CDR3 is CASSRDSEGGEKLFF. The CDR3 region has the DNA TGTGCCAGCAGCCGGGACAGCGAAGGGGGTGAAAAACTGTTTTTT.

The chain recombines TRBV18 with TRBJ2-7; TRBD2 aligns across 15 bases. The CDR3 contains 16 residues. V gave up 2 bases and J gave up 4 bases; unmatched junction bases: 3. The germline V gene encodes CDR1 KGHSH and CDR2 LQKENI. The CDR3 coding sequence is TGTGCCAGCTCACCAGGGACTAGCGGGAGGAGGTACGAGCAGTACGTC. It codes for CASSPGTSGRRYEQYV.

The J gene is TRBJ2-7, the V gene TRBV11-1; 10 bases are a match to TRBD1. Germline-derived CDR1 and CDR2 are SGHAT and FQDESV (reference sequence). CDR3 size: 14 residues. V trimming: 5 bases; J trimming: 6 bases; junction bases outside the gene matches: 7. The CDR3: CASSRFRDRGEQYF. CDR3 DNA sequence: TGTGCCAGCAGCCGTTTCCGGGACAGGGGCGAGCAGTACTTC.

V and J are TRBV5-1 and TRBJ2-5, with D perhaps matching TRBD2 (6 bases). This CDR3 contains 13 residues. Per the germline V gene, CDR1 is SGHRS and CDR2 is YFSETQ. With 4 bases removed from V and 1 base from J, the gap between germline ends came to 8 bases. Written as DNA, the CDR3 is TGCGCCAGCAGCGGAGGGACCCAAGAGACCCAGTACTTC. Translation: CASSGGTQETQYF.

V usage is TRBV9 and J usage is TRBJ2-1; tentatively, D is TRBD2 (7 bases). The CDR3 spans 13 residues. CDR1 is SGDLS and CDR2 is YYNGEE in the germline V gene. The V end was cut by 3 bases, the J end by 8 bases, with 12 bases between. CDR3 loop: CASSEGGGDEQFF. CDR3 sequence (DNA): TGTGCCAGCAGCGAAGGGGGGGGCGATGAGCAGTTCTTC.

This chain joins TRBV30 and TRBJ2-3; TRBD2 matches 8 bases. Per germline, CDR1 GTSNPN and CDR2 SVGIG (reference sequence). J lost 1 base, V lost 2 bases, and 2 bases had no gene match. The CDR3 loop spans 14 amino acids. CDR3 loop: CAWSRSGGTDTQYF. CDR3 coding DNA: TGTGCCTGGAGTCGTAGCGGGGGCACAGATACGCAGTATTTT.

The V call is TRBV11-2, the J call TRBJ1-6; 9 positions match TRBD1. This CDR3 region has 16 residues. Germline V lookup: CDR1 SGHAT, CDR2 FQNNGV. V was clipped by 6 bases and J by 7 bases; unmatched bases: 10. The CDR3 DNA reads TGTGCCAGCAGACTCGCTCCGGGACAGGGAAATTCACCCCTCCACTTT. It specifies CASRLAPGQGNSPLHF. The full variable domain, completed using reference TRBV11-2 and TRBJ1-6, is EAGVAQSPRYKIIEKRQSVAFWCNPISGHATLYWYQQILGQGPKLLIQFQNNGVVDDSQLPKDRFSAERLKGVDSTLKIQPAKLEDSAVYLCASRLAPGQGNSPLHFGNGTRLTVT.

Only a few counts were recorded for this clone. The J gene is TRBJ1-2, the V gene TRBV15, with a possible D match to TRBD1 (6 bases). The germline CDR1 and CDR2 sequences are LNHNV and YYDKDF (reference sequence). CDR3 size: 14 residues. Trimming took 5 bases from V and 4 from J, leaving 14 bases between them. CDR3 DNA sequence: TGTGCCACCAGCCCGGACAGTGTTCTCTATGGCTACACCTTC. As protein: CATSPDSVLYGYTF. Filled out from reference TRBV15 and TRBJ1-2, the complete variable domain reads DAMVIQNPRYQVTQFGKPVTLSCSQTLNHNVMYWYQQKSSQAPKLLFHYYDKDFNNEADTPDNFQSRRPNTSFCFLDIRSPGLGDTAMYLCATSPDSVLYGYTFGSGTRLTVV.